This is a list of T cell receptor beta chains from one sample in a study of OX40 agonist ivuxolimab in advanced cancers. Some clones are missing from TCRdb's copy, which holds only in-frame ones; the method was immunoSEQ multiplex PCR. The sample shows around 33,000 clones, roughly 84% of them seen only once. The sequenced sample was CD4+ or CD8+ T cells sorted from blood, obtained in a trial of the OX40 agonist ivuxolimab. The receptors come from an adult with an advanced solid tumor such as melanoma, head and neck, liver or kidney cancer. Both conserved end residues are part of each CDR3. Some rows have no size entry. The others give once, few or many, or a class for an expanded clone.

CDR3aa: CASSDPGGGTLGYEQYF; v_gene: TRBV10-2; abundance: once; j_gene: TRBJ2-7
CDR3aa: CASSDVDGPYEQYF; v_gene: TRBV2; abundance: once; j_gene: TRBJ2-7
CDR3aa: CASSLTGDSTDTQYF; v_gene: TRBV27; abundance: few; j_gene: TRBJ2-3
CDR3aa: CAPTSYGYTF; v_gene: TRBV7-7; abundance: medium-sized; j_gene: TRBJ1-2
CDR3aa: CASSLGLAGVPTYNEQFF; v_gene: TRBV5-1; abundance: .; j_gene: TRBJ2-1
CDR3aa: CASSFAFLAYNEQFF; v_gene: TRBV7-2; abundance: .; j_gene: TRBJ2-1
CDR3aa: CASSQVVDSYEQYF; v_gene: TRBV4-2; abundance: few; j_gene: TRBJ2-7
CDR3aa: CASSLVGPGGLFF; v_gene: TRBV7-2; abundance: .; j_gene: TRBJ1-4
CDR3aa: CASSHLHYEQYF; v_gene: TRBV14; abundance: .; j_gene: TRBJ2-7
CDR3aa: CASSPRGSGDTDTQYF; v_gene: TRBV4-1; abundance: once; j_gene: TRBJ2-3
CDR3aa: CASSSGAPYGYTF; v_gene: TRBV19; abundance: .; j_gene: TRBJ1-2